These 2 T cell receptor beta chains share one sample of origin, sequenced in a study of response to subunit inactivated influenza vaccine. Via MiXCR, TCRdb re-called the RT-PCR reads, giving one row per CDR3 protein. The sample gives fewer than 250,000 distinct CDR3 sequences, approximately 15% of which show up once; about a quarter is in the top ten. This specimen consisted of CD8+ T cells sorted from PBMCs, obtained roughly 5 days after vaccination. The receptors were sampled from a man aged 50 to 60 who received an inactivated influenza vaccine.

This clonotype appeared a few times. This rearrangement joins TRBV5-1 to TRBJ2-3; a weak D match, TRBD2 (5 bases). Trimming shortened V by 1 base and J by 3 bases, and 12 bases separated the two germline ends. The length of the CDR3 is 15 residues. CDR1 and CDR2 (germline): SGHRS, YFSETQ. The CDR3 nucleotides read TGCGCCAGCAGCTTGCGAGGGTCACGGACAGATACGCAGTATTTT. Protein product: CASSLRGSRTDTQYF.

Remarks on this clonotype: One junction end disagrees with the germline gene, perhaps due to a read error. The chain links TRBV6-4 to TRBJ2-1, with D possibly called TRBD1 or TRBD2 (5 bases each). From germline, CDR1 is MRHNA and CDR2 SNTAGT. This CDR3 spans 14 amino acids. This chain's CDR3 is CASSERGPYNEQFF. The DNA for the CDR3 is TGTGCCAGTAGTGAGAGGGGACCCTACAATGAGCAGTTCTTC.